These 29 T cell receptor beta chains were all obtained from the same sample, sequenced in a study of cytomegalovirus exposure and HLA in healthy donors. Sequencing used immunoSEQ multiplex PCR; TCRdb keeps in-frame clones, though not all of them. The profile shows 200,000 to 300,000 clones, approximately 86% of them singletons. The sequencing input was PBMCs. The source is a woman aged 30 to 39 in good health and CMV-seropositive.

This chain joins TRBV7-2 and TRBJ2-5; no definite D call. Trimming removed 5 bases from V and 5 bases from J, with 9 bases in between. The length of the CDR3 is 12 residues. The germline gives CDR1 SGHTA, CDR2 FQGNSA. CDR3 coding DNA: TGTGCCAGCAGCGCGTTTTTGGAGACCCAGTACTTC. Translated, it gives CASSAFLETQYF.

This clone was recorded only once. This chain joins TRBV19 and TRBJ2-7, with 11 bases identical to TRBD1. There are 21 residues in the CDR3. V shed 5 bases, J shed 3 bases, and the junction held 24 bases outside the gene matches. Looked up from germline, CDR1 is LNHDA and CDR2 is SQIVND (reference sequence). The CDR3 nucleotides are TGTGCCAGTAGTTTTTCTTCCGGCCGGGACAGGGGGAGAAGTTTTAGCTACGAGCAGTACTTC. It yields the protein CASSFSSGRDRGRSFSYEQYF.

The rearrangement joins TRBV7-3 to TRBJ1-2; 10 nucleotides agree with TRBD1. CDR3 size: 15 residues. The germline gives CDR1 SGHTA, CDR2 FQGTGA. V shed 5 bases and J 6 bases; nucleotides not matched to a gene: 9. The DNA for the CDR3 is TGTGCCAGCAGCGCCGGGACAGGGGTAACGGATGGCTACACCTTC. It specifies CASSAGTGVTDGYTF. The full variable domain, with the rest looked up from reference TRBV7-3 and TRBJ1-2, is GAGVSQTPSNKVTEKGKYVELRCDPISGHTALYWYRQSLGQGPEFLIYFQGTGAADDSGLPNDRFFAVRPEGSVSTLKIQRTERGDSAVYLCASSAGTGVTDGYTFGSGTRLTVV.

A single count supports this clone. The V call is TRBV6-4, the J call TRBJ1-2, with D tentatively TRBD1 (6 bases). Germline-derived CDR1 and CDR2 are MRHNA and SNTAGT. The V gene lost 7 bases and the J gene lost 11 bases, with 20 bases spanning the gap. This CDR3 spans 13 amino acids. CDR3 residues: CASNSQGTRWYTF. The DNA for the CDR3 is TGTGCCAGCAACTCGCAGGGGACCCGGTGGTACACCTTC.

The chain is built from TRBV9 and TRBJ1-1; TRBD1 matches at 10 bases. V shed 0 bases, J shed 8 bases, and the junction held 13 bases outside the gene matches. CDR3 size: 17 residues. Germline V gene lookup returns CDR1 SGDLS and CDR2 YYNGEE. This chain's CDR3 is CASSVVPGQGPNEEAFF. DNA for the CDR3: TGTGCCAGCAGCGTAGTACCGGGACAGGGGCCAAATGAAGAAGCTTTCTTT.

CDR3: CASSRRGSSYNEQFF. The DNA of the CDR3 is TGTGCCAGCAGCCGCCGCGGGAGTTCCTACAATGAGCAGTTCTTC. The J gene is TRBJ2-1, the V gene TRBV7-2; TRBD2 matches at 7 bases. The CDR3 runs 15 residues. Trimming took 5 bases from V and 1 from J; bases not matched to a gene: 5. CDR1 and CDR2 from the germline V gene are SGHTA and FQGNSA.

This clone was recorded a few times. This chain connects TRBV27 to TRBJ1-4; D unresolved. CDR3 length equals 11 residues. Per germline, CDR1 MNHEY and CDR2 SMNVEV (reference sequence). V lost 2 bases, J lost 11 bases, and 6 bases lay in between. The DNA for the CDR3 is TGTGCCAGCAGTTTAGCCGGGAAACTGTTTTTT. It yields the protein CASSLAGKLFF.

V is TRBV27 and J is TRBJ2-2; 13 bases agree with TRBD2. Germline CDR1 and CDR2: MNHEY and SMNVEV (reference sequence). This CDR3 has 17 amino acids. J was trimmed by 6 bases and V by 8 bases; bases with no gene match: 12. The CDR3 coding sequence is TGTGCCAGCGGATCCCTAAAGGGACTAGCGGGACCCGGGGAGCTGTTTTTT. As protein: CASGSLKGLAGPGELFF.

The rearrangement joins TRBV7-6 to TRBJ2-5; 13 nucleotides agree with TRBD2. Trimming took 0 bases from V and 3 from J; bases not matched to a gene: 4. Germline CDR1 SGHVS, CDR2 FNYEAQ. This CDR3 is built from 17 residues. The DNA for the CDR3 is TGTGCCAGCAGCTTAGCGCTGGGGACTAGCGGGAAAGAGACCCAGTACTTC. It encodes CASSLALGTSGKETQYF.

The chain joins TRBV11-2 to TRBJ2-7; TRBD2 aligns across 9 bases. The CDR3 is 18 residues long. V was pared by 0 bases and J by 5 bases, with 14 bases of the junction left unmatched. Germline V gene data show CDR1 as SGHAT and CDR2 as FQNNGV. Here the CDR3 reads CASSLEVLGASGTHEQYF. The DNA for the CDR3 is TGTGCCAGCAGCTTAGAGGTCCTCGGGGCTAGCGGGACCCACGAGCAGTACTTC.

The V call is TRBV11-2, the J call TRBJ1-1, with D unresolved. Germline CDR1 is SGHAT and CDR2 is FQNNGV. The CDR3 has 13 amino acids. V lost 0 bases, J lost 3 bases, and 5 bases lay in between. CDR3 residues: CASSLDGYTEAFF. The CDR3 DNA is TGTGCCAGCAGCTTAGACGGTTACACTGAAGCTTTCTTT.

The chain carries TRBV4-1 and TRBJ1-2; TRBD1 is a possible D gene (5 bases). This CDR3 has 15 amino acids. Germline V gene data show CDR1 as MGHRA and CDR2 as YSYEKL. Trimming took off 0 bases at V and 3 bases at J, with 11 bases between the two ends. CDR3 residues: CASSQEAGNYYGYTF. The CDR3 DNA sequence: TGCGCCAGCAGCCAAGAGGCAGGGAATTACTATGGCTACACCTTC.

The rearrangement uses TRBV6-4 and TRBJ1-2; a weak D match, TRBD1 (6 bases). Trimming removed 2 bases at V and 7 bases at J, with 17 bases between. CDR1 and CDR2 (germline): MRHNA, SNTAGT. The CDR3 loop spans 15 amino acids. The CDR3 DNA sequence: TGTGCCAGCAGTGACCAAGGGGGTGCGTCTAGTGGCTACACCTTC. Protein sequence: CASSDQGGASSGYTF.

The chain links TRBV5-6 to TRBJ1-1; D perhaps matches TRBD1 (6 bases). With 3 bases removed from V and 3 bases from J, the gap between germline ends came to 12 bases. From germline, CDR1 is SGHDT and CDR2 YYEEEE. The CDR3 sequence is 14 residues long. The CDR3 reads CASSWGRGDTEAFF. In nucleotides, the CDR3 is TGTGCCAGCAGCTGGGGGAGGGGGGACACTGAAGCTTTCTTT.

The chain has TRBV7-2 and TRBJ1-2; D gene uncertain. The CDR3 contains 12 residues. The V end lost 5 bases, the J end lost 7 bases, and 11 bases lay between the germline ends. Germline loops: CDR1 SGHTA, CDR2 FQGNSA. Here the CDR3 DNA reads TGTGCCAGCAGCGCAGGTGGAGGTGGCTACACCTTC. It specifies CASSAGGGGYTF.

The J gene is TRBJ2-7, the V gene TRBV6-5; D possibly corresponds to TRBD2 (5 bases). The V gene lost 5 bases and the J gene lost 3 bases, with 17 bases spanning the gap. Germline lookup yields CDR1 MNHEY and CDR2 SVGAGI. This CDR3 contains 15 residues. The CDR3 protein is CASSPGVNSIYEQYF. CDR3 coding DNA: TGTGCCAGCAGTCCCGGGGTAAACAGCATCTACGAGCAGTACTTC.

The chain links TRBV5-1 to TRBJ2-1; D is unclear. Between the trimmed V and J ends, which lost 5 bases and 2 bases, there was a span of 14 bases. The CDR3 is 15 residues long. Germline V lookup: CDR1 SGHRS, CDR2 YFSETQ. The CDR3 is CASSITHSPYNEQFF. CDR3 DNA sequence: TGCGCCAGCAGTATTACCCACAGTCCCTACAATGAGCAGTTCTTC.

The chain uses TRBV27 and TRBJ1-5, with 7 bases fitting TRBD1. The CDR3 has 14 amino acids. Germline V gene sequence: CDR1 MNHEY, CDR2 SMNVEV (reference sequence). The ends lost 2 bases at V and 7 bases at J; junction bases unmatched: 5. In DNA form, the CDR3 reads TGTGCCAGCAGTTTACAGGGGGTAGGGCAGCCCCAGCATTTT. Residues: CASSLQGVGQPQHF.

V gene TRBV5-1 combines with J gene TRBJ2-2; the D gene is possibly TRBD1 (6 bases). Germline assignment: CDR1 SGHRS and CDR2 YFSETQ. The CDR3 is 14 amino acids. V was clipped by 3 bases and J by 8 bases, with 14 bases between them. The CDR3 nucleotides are TGCGCCAGCAGCTCCGTCAGGGGTACGGGGGAGCTGTTTTTT. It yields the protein CASSSVRGTGELFF.

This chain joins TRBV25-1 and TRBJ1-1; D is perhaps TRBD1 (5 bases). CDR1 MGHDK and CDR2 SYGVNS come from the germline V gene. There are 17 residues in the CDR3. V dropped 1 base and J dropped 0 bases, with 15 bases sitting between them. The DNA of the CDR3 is TGTGCCAGCAGTGAATGGCGGGGAGGCAGGGTGAACACTGAAGCTTTCTTT. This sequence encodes CASSEWRGGRVNTEAFF. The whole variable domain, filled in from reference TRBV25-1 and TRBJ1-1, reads EADIYQTPRYLVIGTGKKITLECSQTMGHDKMYWYQQDPGMELHLIHYSYGVNSTEKGDLSSESTVSRIRTEHFPLTLESARPSHTSQYLCASSEWRGGRVNTEAFFGQGTRLTVV.

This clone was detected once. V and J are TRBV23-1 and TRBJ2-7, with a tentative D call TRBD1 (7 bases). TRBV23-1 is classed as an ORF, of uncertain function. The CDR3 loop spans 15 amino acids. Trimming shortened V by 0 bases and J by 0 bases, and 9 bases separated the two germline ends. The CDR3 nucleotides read TGCGCCAGCAGTCAATCGCGGGACAGCTCCTACGAGCAGTACTTC. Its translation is CASSQSRDSSYEQYF.

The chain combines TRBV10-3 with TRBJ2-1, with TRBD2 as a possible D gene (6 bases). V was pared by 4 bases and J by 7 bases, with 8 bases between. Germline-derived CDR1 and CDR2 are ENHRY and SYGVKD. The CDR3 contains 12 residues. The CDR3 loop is CAISVGSNEQFF. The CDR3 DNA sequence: TGTGCCATCAGTGTCGGGAGTAATGAGCAGTTCTTC.

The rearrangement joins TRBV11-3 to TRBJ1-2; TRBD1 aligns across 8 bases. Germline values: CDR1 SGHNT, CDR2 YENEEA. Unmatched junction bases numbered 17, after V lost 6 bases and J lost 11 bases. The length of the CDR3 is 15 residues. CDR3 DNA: TGTGCCAGCAGTTTTACGGTTCAAGGACAGGGCTCTTACACCTTC. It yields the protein CASSFTVQGQGSYTF.

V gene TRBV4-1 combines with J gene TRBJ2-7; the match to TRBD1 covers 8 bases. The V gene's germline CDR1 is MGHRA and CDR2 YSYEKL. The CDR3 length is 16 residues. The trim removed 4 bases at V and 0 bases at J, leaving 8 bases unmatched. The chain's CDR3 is CASSPIYRGSSYEQYF. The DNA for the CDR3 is TGCGCCAGCAGCCCAATTTACAGGGGGTCCTCCTACGAGCAGTACTTC.

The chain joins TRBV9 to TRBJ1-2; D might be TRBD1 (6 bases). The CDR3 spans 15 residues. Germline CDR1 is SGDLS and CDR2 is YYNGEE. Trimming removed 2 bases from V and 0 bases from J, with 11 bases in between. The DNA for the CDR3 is TGTGCCAGCAGCGTGGGGGGGGGCTCTAACTATGGCTACACCTTC. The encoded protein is CASSVGGGSNYGYTF.

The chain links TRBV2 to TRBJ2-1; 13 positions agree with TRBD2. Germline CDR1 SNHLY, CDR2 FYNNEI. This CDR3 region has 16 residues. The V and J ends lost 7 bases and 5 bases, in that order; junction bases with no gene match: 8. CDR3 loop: CASTNQGLAGNNEQFF. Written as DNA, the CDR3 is TGTGCCAGCACAAACCAGGGACTAGCGGGAAACAATGAGCAGTTCTTC. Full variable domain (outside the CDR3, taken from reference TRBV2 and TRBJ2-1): EPEVTQTPSHQVTQMGQEVILRCVPISNHLYFYWYRQILGQKVEFLVSFYNNEISEKSEIFDDQFSVERPDGSNFTLKIRSTKLEDSAMYFCASTNQGLAGNNEQFFGPGTRLTVL.

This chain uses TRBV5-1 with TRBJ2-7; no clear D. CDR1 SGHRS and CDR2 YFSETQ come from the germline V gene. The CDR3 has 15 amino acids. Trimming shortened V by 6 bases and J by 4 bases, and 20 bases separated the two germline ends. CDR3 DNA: TGCGCCAGCAAGCCTACGTGGGCAGAAAATTACGAGCAGTACTTC. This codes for CASKPTWAENYEQYF.

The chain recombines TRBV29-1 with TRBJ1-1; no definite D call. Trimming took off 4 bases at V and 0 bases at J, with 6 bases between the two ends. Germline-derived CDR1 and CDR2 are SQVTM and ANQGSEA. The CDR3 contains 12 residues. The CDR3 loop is CSVVGVNTEAFF. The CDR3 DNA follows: TGCAGCGTTGTAGGAGTGAACACTGAAGCTTTCTTT.

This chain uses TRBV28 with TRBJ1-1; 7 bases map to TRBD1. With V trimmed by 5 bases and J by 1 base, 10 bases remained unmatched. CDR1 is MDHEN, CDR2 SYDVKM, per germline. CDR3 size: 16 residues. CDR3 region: CASSVPQGSENTEAFF. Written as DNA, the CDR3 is TGTGCCAGCAGTGTCCCACAGGGGTCCGAGAACACTGAAGCTTTCTTT.